This T cell receptor beta chain was sequenced during a study of T cells after yellow fever vaccination. The length of the CDR3 is 16 residues. Looked up from germline, CDR1 is SGHRS and CDR2 is YFSETQ. Losses at the gene ends were 4 bases for V and 6 bases for J; bases not matched to a gene: 10. MiXCR, applied by TCRdb to the 5' RACE reads, yields one record per CDR3 protein. The data hold some 670,000 distinct CDR3 sequences, with 9% to 15% observed a single time. Only a few counts were recorded for this clonotype. Its antigen is not identified. The study's findings and limits: Abundant clonotypes from the bulk population could have been carried over as contaminants into FACS-sorted repertoires. Booster samples showed a return of most primary-vaccination clones (around 96% CD4, approximately 88% CD8).

The V call is TRBV5-1, the J call TRBJ2-2; 9 positions match TRBD2. The sample consisted of PBMCs, taken on the day of the yellow fever booster vaccination. This TCR was sampled from a man aged 25 to 40 who received the YFV17D yellow fever vaccine. The CDR3 nucleotides are TGCGCCAGCAGCCCCCGGGTAGCGGGAGTGGCCGGGGAGCTGTTTTTT. It translates to CASSPRVAGVAGELFF. Together with reference TRBV5-1 and TRBJ2-2, the CDR3 gives the full variable domain: KAGVTQTPRYLIKTRGQQVTLSCSPISGHRSVSWYQQTPGQGLQFLFEYFSETQRNKGNFPGRFSGRQFSNSRSEMNVSTLELGDSALYLCASSPRVAGVAGELFFGEGSRLTVL.